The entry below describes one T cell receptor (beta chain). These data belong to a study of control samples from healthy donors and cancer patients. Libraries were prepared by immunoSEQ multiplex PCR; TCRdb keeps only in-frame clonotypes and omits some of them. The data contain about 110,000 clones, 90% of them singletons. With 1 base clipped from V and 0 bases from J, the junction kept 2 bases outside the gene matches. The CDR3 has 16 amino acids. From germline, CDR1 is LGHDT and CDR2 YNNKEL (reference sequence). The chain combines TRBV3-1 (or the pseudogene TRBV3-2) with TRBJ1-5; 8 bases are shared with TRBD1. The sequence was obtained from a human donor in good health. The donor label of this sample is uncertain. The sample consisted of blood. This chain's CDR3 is CASSQGTGYSNQPQHF. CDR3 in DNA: TGTGCCAGCAGCCAAGGGACAGGGTATAGCAATCAGCCCCAGCATTTT.